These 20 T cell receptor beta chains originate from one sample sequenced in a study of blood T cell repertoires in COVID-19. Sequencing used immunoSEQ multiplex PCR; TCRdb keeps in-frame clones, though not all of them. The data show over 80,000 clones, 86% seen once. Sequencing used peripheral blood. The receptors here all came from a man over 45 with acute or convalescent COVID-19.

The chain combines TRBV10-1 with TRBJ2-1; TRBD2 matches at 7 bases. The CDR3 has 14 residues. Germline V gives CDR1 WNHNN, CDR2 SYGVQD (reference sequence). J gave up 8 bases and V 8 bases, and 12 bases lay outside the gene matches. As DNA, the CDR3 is TGCGCCAGCCCGAGGGGCGGGAGTAATGATGAGCAGTTCTTC. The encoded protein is CASPRGGSNDEQFF.

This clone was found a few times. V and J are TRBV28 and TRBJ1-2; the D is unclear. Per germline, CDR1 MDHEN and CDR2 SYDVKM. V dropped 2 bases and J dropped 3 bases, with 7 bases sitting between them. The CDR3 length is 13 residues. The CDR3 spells CASSLNSYYGYTF. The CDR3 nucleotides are TGTGCCAGCAGTTTAAACTCCTACTATGGCTACACCTTC.

The CDR3: CASSPSQLETQYF. The CDR3, as DNA: TGTGCCAGCTCACCAAGCCAATTGGAGACCCAGTACTTC. The chain has TRBV18 and TRBJ2-5; no reliable D call. The CDR3 loop spans 13 amino acids. Per germline, CDR1 KGHSH and CDR2 LQKENI. V dropped 2 bases and J dropped 5 bases, with 9 bases sitting between them.

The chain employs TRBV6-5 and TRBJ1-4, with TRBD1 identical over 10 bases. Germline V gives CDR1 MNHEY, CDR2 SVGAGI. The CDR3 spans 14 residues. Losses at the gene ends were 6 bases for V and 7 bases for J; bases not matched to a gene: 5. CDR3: CASRVGTGVEKLFF. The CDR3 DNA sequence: TGTGCCAGCAGGGTTGGGACAGGGGTTGAAAAACTGTTTTTT.

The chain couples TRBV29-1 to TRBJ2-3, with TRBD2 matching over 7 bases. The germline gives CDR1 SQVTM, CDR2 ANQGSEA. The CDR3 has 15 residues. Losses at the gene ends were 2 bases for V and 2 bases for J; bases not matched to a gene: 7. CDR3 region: CSVEPRDYATDTQYF. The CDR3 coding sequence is TGCAGCGTTGAACCCAGGGACTATGCCACAGATACGCAGTATTTT.

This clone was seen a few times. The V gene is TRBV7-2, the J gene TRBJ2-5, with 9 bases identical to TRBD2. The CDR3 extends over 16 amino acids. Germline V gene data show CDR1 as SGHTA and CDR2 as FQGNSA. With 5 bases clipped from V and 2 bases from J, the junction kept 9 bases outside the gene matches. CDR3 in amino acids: CASSLTSGSMQETQYF. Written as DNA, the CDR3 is TGTGCCAGCAGCCTGACTAGCGGAAGCATGCAAGAGACCCAGTACTTC.

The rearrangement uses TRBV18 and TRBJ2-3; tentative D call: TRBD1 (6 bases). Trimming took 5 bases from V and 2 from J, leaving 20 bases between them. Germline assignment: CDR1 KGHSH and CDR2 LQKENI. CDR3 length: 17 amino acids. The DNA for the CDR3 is TGTGCCAGCTCATTTATCCAGGGGTCCCCCTCCACAGATACGCAGTATTTT. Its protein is CASSFIQGSPSTDTQYF.

This CDR3 reads CASSADQGSFSGANVLTF. For the CDR3, the DNA is TGTGCCAGCAGTGCTGACCAGGGGTCTTTCTCTGGGGCCAACGTCCTGACTTTC. The J gene is TRBJ2-6, the V gene TRBV27, with D tentatively TRBD1 (6 bases). The CDR3 loop spans 18 amino acids. V lost 5 bases and J lost 0, with 17 bases in between. CDR1 is MNHEY and CDR2 is SMNVEV in the germline V gene (reference sequence).

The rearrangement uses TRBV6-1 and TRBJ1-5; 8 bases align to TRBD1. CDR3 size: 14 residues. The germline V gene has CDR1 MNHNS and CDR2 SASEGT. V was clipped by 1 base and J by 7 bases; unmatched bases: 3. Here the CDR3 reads CASSEGAGGQPQHF. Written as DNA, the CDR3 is TGTGCCAGCAGTGAAGGGGCAGGGGGCCAGCCCCAGCATTTT.

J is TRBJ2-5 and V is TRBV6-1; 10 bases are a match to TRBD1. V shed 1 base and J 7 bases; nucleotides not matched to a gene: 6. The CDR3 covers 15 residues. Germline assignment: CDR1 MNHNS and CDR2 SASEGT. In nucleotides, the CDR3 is TGTGCCAGCAGTGAAGGGGGACAGGGGAAGGTGACCCAGTACTTC. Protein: CASSEGGQGKVTQYF.

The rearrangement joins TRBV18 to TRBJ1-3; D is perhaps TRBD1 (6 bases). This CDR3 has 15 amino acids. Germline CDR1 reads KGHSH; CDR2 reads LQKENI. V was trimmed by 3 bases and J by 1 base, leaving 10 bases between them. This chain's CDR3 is CASSPPGQSGNTIYF. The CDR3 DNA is TGTGCCAGCTCACCCCCAGGACAGTCTGGAAACACCATATATTTT.

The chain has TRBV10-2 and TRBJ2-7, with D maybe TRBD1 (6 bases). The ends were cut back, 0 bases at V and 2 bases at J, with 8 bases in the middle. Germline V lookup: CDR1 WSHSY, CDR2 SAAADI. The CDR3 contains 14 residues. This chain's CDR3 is CASSESWGPYEQYF. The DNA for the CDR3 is TGCGCCAGCAGTGAGTCGTGGGGGCCCTACGAGCAGTACTTC.

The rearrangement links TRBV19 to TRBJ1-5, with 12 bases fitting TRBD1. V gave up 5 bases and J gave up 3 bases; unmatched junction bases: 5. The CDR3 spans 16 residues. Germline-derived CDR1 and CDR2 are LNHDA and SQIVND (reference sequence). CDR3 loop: CASSWDRGLNNQPQHF. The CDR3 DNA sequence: TGTGCCAGTAGTTGGGACAGGGGGCTCAACAATCAGCCCCAGCATTTT.

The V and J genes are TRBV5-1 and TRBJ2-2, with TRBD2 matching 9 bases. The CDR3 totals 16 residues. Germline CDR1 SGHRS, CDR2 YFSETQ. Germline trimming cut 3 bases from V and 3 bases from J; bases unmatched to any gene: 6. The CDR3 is CASSSPGLADTGELFF. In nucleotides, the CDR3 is TGCGCCAGCAGCTCTCCGGGACTAGCAGACACCGGGGAGCTGTTTTTT.

CDR3 DNA: TGTGCCAGCAGTGAAGAGAAACAGGGGCCGTACAATGAGCAGTTCTTC. Translating it yields CASSEEKQGPYNEQFF. The chain combines TRBV6-1 with TRBJ2-1; TRBD1 aligns across 7 bases. CDR1 is MNHNS and CDR2 is SASEGT in the germline V gene. The CDR3 is 16 amino acids. J gave up 4 bases and V 1 base, and 7 bases lay outside the gene matches.

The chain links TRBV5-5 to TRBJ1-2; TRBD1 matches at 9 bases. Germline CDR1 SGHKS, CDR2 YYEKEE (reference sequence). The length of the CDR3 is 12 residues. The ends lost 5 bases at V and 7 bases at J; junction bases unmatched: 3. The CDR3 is CASRGQGTGYTF. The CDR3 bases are TGTGCCAGCAGAGGACAGGGGACTGGCTACACCTTC.

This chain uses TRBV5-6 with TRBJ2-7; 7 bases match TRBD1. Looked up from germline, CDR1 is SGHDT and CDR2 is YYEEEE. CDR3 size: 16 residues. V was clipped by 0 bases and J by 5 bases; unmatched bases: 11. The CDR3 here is CASSLAPDRVKDEQYF. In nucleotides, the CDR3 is TGTGCCAGCAGCTTGGCCCCCGACAGGGTCAAGGACGAGCAGTACTTC.

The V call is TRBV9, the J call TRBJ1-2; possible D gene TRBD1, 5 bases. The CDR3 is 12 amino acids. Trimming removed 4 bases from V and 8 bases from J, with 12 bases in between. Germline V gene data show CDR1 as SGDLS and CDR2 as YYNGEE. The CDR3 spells CASSPWGRGYTF. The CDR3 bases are TGTGCCAGCAGCCCATGGGGCAGGGGCTACACCTTC.

The CDR3 sequence: CASSVQAGRNTGELFF. The CDR3 nucleotides are TGCGCCAGCAGCGTCCAAGCGGGACGGAACACCGGGGAGCTGTTTTTT. The V and J genes are TRBV5-1 and TRBJ2-2, with 7 bases matching TRBD2. From germline, CDR1 is SGHRS and CDR2 YFSETQ. The ends lost 4 bases at V and 1 base at J; junction bases unmatched: 7. The CDR3 has 16 residues.

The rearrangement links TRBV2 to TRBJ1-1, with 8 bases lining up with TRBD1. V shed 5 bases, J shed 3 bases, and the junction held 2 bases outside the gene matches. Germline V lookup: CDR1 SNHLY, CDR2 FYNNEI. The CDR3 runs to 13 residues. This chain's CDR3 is CASSLQGDTEAFF. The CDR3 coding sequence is TGTGCCAGCAGTCTACAGGGGGACACTGAAGCTTTCTTT. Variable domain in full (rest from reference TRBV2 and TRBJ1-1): EPEVTQTPSHQVTQMGQEVILRCVPISNHLYFYWYRQILGQKVEFLVSFYNNEISEKSEIFDDQFSVERPDGSNFTLKIRSTKLEDSAMYFCASSLQGDTEAFFGQGTRLTVV.